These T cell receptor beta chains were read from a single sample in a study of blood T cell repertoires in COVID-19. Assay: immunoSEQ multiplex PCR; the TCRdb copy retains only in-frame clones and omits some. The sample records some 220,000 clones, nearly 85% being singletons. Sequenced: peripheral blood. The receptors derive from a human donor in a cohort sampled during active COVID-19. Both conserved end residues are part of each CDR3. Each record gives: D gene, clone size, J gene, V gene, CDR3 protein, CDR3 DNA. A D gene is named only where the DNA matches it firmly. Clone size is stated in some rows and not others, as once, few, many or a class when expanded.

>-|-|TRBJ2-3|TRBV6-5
CASSRGLGTDTQYF
TGTGCCAGCAGTAGGGGTCTCGGCACAGATACGCAGTATTTT
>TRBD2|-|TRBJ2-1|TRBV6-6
CASSSRTSGNNEQFF
TGTGCCAGCAGTTCAAGGACTAGCGGAAACAATGAGCAGTTCTTC
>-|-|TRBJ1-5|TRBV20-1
CSASVSGLQPQHF
TGCAGTGCTAGTGTGTCAGGGCTTCAGCCCCAGCATTTT
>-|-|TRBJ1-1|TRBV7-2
CASSFGRGRPEAFF
TGTGCCAGCAGCTTCGGGCGGGGCCGCCCTGAAGCTTTCTTT
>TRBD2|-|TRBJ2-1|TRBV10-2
CASSEDLRRGARMRVF
TGCGCCAGCAGTGAGGATCTCCGGCGGGGGGCCCGTATGAGGGTCTTC
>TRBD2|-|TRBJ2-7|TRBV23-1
CASSRFTSGSSYEQYF
TGCGCCAGCAGTCGATTTACTAGCGGGAGCTCCTACGAGCAGTACTTC
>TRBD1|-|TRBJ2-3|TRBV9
CASSAWTGGTDTQYF
TGTGCCAGCAGCGCATGGACAGGAGGCACAGATACGCAGTATTTT
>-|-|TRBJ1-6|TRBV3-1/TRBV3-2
CASSQEGRGRSPLHF
TGTGCCAGCAGCCAAGAAGGCAGGGGAAGGTCACCCCTCCACTTT
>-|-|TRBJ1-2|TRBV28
CASSLLARVSNYGYTF
TGTGCCAGCAGTTTATTGGCGAGGGTCTCTAACTATGGCTACACCTTC
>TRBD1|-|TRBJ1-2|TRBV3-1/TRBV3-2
CASSQDYYGEGGFDYGYTF
TGTGCCAGCAGCCAAGATTATTACGGTGAAGGGGGCTTTGACTATGGCTACACCTTC
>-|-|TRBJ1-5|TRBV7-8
CASSLDTGLQPQHF
TGTGCCAGCAGCTTAGATACAGGGCTTCAGCCCCAGCATTTT
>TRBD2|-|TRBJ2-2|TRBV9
CASSVRTSTGELFF
TGTGCCAGCAGCGTAAGGACTAGCACCGGGGAGCTGTTTTTT
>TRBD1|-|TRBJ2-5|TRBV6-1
CASSDRGNQETQYF
TGTGCCAGCAGTGACAGGGGGAACCAAGAGACCCAGTACTTC
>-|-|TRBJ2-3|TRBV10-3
CAIKRGPGKDTQYF
TGTGCCATCAAGAGAGGACCGGGAAAAGATACGCAGTATTTT
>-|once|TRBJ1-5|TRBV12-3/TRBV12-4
CASSVQGNQPQHF
TGTGCCAGCAGTGTCCAGGGGAATCAGCCCCAGCATTTT
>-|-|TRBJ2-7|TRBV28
CASSLTRKVYEQYF
TGTGCCAGCAGTCTTACTAGGAAAGTCTACGAGCAGTACTTC
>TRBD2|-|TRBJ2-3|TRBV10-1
CASSESRTRADTQYF
TGCGCCAGCAGTGAGTCACGGACTAGAGCAGATACGCAGTATTTT
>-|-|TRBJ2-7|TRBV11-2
CASSNRASYEQYF
TGTGCCAGCAGCAACAGGGCTTCTTACGAGCAGTACTTC
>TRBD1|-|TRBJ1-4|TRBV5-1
CASSSQGATNEKLFF
TGCGCCAGCAGCTCGCAGGGGGCGACTAATGAAAAACTGTTTTTT
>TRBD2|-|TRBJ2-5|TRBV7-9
CASSFGASGKETQYF
TGTGCCAGCAGCTTCGGAGCTAGCGGGAAGGAGACCCAGTACTTC
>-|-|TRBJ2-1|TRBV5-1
CASRWGGGIYNEQFF
TGCGCCAGCAGGTGGGGCGGAGGGATATACAATGAGCAGTTCTTC
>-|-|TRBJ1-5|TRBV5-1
CASSLDSGNNQPQHF
TGCGCCAGCAGCTTGGATTCAGGGAACAATCAGCCCCAGCATTTT
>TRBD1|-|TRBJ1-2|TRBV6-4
CASSLAGGYGYTF
TGTGCCAGCAGTTTAGCAGGGGGCTATGGCTACACCTTC
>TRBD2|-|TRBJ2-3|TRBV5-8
CASSLGLAGGADTQYF
TGTGCCAGCAGCTTGGGCCTAGCGGGAGGGGCAGATACGCAGTATTTT
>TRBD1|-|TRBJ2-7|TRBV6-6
CASSSRQGASSYEQYF
TGTGCCAGCAGTAGTAGACAGGGGGCCAGCTCCTACGAGCAGTACTTC
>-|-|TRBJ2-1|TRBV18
CASSRGTSGAVQFF
TGTGCCAGCTCACGGGGTACCTCAGGGGCCGTGCAGTTCTTC
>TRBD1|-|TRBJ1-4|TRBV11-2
CASSFDRGQNEKLFF
TGTGCCAGCAGCTTCGACAGGGGGCAAAATGAAAAACTGTTTTTT
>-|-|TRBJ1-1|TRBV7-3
CASSLYRDFRVGTEAFF
TGTGCCAGCAGCCTATACCGGGACTTTCGGGTAGGCACTGAAGCTTTCTTT
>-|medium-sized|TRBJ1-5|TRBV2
CASSEAGADQPQHF
TGTGCCAGCAGTGAAGCAGGGGCTGATCAGCCCCAGCATTTT
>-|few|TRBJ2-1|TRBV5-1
CASSLEQFNEQFF
TGCGCCAGCAGCTTGGAACAGTTCAATGAGCAGTTCTTC
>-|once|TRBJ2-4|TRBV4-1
CASSQDRGWNIQYF
TGCGCCAGCAGCCAAGATCGGGGGTGGAACATTCAGTACTTC
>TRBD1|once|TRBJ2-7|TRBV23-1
CASGRTGFF
TGCGCCAGCGGGAGGACAGGGTTTTTC
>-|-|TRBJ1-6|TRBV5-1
CASSPSSSYNSPLHF
TGCGCCAGCAGCCCGTCCAGCTCCTATAATTCACCCCTCCACTTT
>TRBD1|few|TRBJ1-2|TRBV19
CASTMHWDRGTVGYTF
TGTGCCAGTACTATGCATTGGGACAGGGGGACGGTCGGCTACACCTTC
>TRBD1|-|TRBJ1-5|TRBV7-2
CASSLQQGNQPQHF
TGTGCCAGCAGCTTACAACAGGGGAATCAGCCCCAGCATTTT
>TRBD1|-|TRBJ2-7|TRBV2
CAKATGEGREQYF
TGTGCCAAAGCAACAGGGGAAGGGCGCGAGCAGTACTTC
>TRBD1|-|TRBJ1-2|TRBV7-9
CASSSTDRANYGYTF
TGTGCCAGCAGCTCCACGGACAGGGCGAACTATGGCTACACCTTC
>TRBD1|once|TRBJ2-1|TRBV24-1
CATSDWGQGGVTNEQFF
TGTGCCACCAGTGACTGGGGACAGGGAGGAGTAACGAATGAGCAGTTCTTC
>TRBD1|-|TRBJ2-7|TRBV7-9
CASSLSDRLSYEQYF
TGTGCCAGCAGCTTATCGGACAGGCTCTCCTACGAGCAGTACTTC
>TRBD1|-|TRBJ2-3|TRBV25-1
CASSVGTVSTDTQYF
TGTGCCAGCAGTGTCGGGACAGTTAGCACAGATACGCAGTATTTT
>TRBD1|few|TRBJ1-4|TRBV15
CATSRDPGQTNEKLFF
TGTGCCACCAGCAGAGACCCGGGACAGACTAATGAAAAACTGTTTTTT
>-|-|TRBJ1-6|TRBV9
CASSGRAINSPLHF
TGTGCCAGCAGCGGCAGGGCCATAAATTCACCCCTCCACTTT
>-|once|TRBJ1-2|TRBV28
CASSFGLRRVYGYTF
TGTGCCAGCAGTTTCGGTCTCAGGAGGGTGTATGGCTACACCTTC
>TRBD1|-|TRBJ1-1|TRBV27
CASSSLGTGGPRAFF
TGTGCCAGCAGTTCTCTCGGGACAGGGGGCCCGCGAGCTTTCTTT
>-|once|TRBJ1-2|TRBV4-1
CASSQAPGSEGYTF
TGCGCCAGCAGCCAGGCACCAGGTTCCGAGGGCTACACCTTC
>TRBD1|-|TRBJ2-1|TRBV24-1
CATSDSGTGDFNEQFF
TGTGCCACCAGTGATTCCGGGACAGGGGATTTCAATGAGCAGTTCTTC
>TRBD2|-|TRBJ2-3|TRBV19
CASSIRLAGETDTQYF
TGTGCCAGTAGTATCAGACTAGCGGGAGAGACAGATACGCAGTATTTT
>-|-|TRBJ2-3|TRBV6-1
CASSEFRLNTDTQYF
TGTGCCAGCAGTGAATTCCGACTTAACACAGATACGCAGTATTTT
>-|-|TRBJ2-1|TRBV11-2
CASSFGTRGNEQFF
TGTGCCAGCAGCTTTGGGACAAGGGGTAATGAGCAGTTCTTC
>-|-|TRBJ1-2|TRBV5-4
CASSPGGQAGRGYTF
TGTGCCAGCAGCCCGGGGGGACAAGCCGGGCGTGGCTACACCTTC
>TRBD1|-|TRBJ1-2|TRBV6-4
CASSEQQGARDGYTF
TGTGCCAGCAGTGAACAACAGGGGGCGCGGGATGGCTACACCTTC
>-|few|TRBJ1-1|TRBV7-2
CASSLYRGQMNTEAFF
TGTGCCAGCAGCCTATACCGCGGACAGATGAACACTGAAGCTTTCTTT
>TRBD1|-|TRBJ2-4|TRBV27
CASSRQGLTIQYF
TGTGCCAGCAGTAGACAGGGCCTAACCATTCAGTACTTC
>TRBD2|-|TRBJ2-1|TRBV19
CASKKREFYNEQFF
TGTGCCAGTAAGAAGCGGGAGTTCTACAATGAGCAGTTCTTC